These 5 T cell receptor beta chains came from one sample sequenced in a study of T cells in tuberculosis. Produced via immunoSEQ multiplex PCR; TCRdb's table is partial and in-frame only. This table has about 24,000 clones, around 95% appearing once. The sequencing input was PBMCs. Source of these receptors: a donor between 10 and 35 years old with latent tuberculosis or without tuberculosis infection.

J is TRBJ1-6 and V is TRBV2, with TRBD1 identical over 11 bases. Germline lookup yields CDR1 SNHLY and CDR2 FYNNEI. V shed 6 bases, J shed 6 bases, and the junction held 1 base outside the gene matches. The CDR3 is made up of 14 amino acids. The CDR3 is CASRGTGGNSPLHF. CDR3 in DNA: TGTGCCAGCAGGGGGACAGGGGGTAATTCACCCCTCCACTTT.

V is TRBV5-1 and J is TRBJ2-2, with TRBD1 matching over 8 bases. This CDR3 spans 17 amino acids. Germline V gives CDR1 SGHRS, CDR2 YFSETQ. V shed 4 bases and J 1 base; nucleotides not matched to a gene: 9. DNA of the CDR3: TGCGCCAGCAGCCCCAGGACAGGGTCCCGGAACACCGGGGAGCTGTTTTTT. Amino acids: CASSPRTGSRNTGELFF.

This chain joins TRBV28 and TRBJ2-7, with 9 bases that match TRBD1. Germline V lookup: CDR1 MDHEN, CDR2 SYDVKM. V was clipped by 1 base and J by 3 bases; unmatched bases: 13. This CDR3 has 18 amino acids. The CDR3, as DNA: TGTGCCAGCAGTTTATACCACTGGACAGGGGACAACTACTACGAGCAGTACGTC. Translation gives CASSLYHWTGDNYYEQYV.

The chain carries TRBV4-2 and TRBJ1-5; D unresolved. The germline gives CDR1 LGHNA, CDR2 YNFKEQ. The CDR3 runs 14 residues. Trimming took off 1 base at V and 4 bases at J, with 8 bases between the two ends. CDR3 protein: CASSQGAENQPQHF. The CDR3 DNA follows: TGTGCCAGCAGCCAAGGGGCCGAAAATCAGCCCCAGCATTTT.

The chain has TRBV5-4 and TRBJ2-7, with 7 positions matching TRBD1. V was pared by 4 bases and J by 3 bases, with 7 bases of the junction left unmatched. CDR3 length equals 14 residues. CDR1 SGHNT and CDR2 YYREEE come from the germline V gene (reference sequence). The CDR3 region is CASSLPGQHYEQYF. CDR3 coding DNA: TGTGCCAGCAGCCTGCCGGGACAGCACTACGAGCAGTACTTC.